This T cell receptor (beta chain) was retrieved from a study of radiotherapy plus CTLA-4 blockade in lung cancer. In the study overall: Among enrolled patients, roughly 17% responded and 25% to 35% achieved disease control. General study points: In blood, TCR clones derived from the tumor expanded after radiotherapy plus ipilimumab. Interferon-beta and early blood T cell clone dynamics reportedly predicted response best.

Germline-derived CDR1 and CDR2 are DFQATT and SNEGSKA (reference sequence). CDR3 length equals 11 residues. V lost 2 bases, J lost 9 bases, and 9 bases lay in between. Using immunoSEQ multiplex PCR, the repertoire was profiled, and TCRdb retains in-frame clones only, with some absent. The sample carries 55,000 to 70,000 clones, around 80% recorded once. Remarks on this clone: What it recognizes is unknown.

Specimen: peripheral blood, collected from a patient treated with radiotherapy plus ipilimumab. J is TRBJ2-3 and V is TRBV20-1; D possibly corresponds to TRBD2 (6 bases). The TCR was taken from a human donor with non-small cell lung cancer who had a complete response to radiotherapy plus ipilimumab. DNA for the CDR3: TGCAGTGCTAGACCTAGCGACACGCAGTATTTT. Its translation: CSARPSDTQYF.